This T cell receptor (beta chain) was sequenced for a study of cytotoxic CD8 clonotypes in ibrutinib-treated CLL. Regarding the study as a whole: Sampling times, which were not matched between the groups, differed between sustained-remission patients and progressing patients.

This table comes from immunoSEQ multiplex PCR, and its TCRdb copy is limited to in-frame clones, with some not included. The data contain just over 200,000 clones, about four fifths of them singletons. Germline V lookup: CDR1 SEHNR, CDR2 FQNEAQ (reference sequence). This CDR3 region has 15 residues. After removal of 5 bases from V and 4 bases from J, the junction contained 8 bases not matched to a gene. About this clone itself: Antigen specificity is unknown.

This sequence originates from a human donor with chronic lymphocytic leukemia. The sample consisted of PBMCs, taken after 12 months of ibrutinib treatment. The chain uses TRBV7-9 and TRBJ2-7, with 10 bases matching TRBD1. CDR3 bases: TGTGCCAGCAGCCCACTGACAGGGGGCCCTTACGAGCAGTACTTC. This codes for CASSPLTGGPYEQYF. Full variable domain (rest looked up from reference TRBV7-9 and TRBJ2-7): DTGVSQNPRHKITKRGQNVTFRCDPISEHNRLYWYRQTLGQGPEFLTYFQNEAQLEKSRLLSDRFSAERPKGSFSTLEIQRTEQGDSAMYLCASSPLTGGPYEQYFGPGTRLTVT.